The 13 T cell receptor beta chains listed next were all sequenced from one sample in a study of blood T cells in healthy people across ages. Through a sample-barcoded 5' primer and a J-beta primer mix, a second PCR was run for roughly 7 to 12 cycles. TCRdb independently ran MiXCR on the 5' RACE reads; one entry per CDR3 protein. The sample carries about 1.1 million distinct CDR3 sequences, 35% to 40% recorded once. Sequenced material: blood. These receptors all stem from a man between 18 and 35 years old in good health.

This clonotype was seen a handful of times. CDR3 region: CSAKRNTDTQYF. As DNA, the CDR3 is TGCAGTGCTAAGCGGAACACAGATACGCAGTATTTT. The chain has TRBV20-1 and TRBJ2-3; possible D gene TRBD2, 5 bases. V lost 4 bases to trimming and J lost 2 bases, with 7 bases between them. Germline-derived CDR1 and CDR2 are DFQATT and SNEGSKA (reference sequence). There are 12 residues in the CDR3.

This clonotype was seen a handful of times. V is TRBV6-5 and J is TRBJ2-1; 7 nucleotides agree with TRBD1. Germline V gene sequence: CDR1 MNHEY, CDR2 SVGAGI. This CDR3 contains 14 residues. The J segment lost 6 bases and the V segment lost 2 bases, leaving 4 bases of the junction unmatched. The CDR3 is CASSYLGQPNEQFF. The CDR3 DNA is TGTGCCAGCAGTTACCTGGGACAGCCCAATGAGCAGTTCTTC.

A word on this clonotype: One junction end does not reproduce the germline sequence, and a read error may be involved. The chain has TRBV12-3 or TRBV12-4 and TRBJ1-2, with D uncertain. This CDR3 spans 16 amino acids. The CDR3 sequence is CASSLGWTVSNSGYTF. In DNA, the CDR3 is TGTGCCAGCAGTTTAGGGTGGACTGTTTCGAACTCTGGCTACACCTTC.

This clonotype showed up just a few times. V and J are TRBV12-3 or TRBV12-4 and TRBJ1-4, with D perhaps TRBD1 (5 bases). The CDR3 covers 15 residues. Trimming took off 5 bases at V and 8 bases at J, with 18 bases between the two ends. The CDR3 bases are TGTGCCAGCAGTAGTGGGGGGACGCCGAGGGAAAAACTGTTTTTT. Its protein product is CASSSGGTPREKLFF.

This clonotype was counted a few times. V usage is TRBV7-2 and J usage is TRBJ1-5; a possible D gene is TRBD1 (5 bases). CDR3 length: 16 residues. Germline lookup yields CDR1 SGHTA and CDR2 FQGNSA. With 0 bases removed from V and 3 bases from J, the gap between germline ends came to 12 bases. The DNA for the CDR3 is TGTGCCAGCAGCTTAGCGCCCAACAGGATCAATCAGCCCCAGCATTTT. The encoded protein is CASSLAPNRINQPQHF.

This chain joins TRBV14 and TRBJ2-3, with 10 bases that match TRBD1. The CDR3 runs 16 residues. CDR1 SGHDN and CDR2 FVKESK come from the germline V gene. J gave up 4 bases and V 4 bases, and 8 bases lay outside the gene matches. CDR3 sequence (DNA): TGTGCCAGCAGCCCTCTGGGACAGGGGAAGGCAGATACGCAGTATTTT. Translating gives CASSPLGQGKADTQYF.

The chain has TRBV6-6 and TRBJ1-5, with 9 bases identical to TRBD1. CDR3 length: 15 amino acids. V gave up 5 bases and J gave up 6 bases; unmatched junction bases: 8. CDR1 is MNHNY and CDR2 is SVGAGI in the germline V gene (reference sequence). The CDR3 loop reads CASSRSGTGSQPQHF. CDR3 in DNA: TGTGCCAGCAGTCGCTCCGGGACAGGGAGTCAGCCCCAGCATTTT.

CDR3 bases: TGTGCCAGTAGTATAGTGCGGGACGGGGATCAGCCCCAGCATTTT. Translated: CASSIVRDGDQPQHF. This chain connects TRBV19 to TRBJ1-5, with D possibly matching TRBD1 (5 bases). The CDR3 sequence is 15 residues long. Trimming shortened V by 1 base and J by 5 bases, and 12 bases separated the two germline ends. The germline V gene has CDR1 LNHDA and CDR2 SQIVND (reference sequence).

This clonotype was picked up many times. The rearrangement uses TRBV10-3 and TRBJ2-2; 8 bases are shared with TRBD1. Germline V CDR1 and CDR2: ENHRY, SYGVKD. V lost 0 bases, J lost 3 bases, and 12 bases stayed unmatched. The CDR3 is 19 amino acids. The DNA of the CDR3 is TGTGCCATCAGTGAGTCGAGGTTTGGCAGGGGGCAACACACCGGGGAGCTGTTTTTT. It codes for CAISESRFGRGQHTGELFF.

The rearrangement uses TRBV6-2 or TRBV6-3 and TRBJ1-1, with TRBD1 matching 9 bases. The CDR3 is made up of 15 amino acids. In germline, CDR1 is MNHEY, CDR2 SVGEGT. The V and J ends lost 6 bases and 3 bases, in that order; junction bases with no gene match: 8. The CDR3 here is CASRPVGTGHTEAFF. CDR3 DNA: TGTGCCAGCAGACCTGTAGGGACAGGGCACACTGAAGCTTTCTTT.

The chain combines TRBV4-1 with TRBJ1-1; tentative D call: TRBD1 (5 bases). CDR1 MGHRA and CDR2 YSYEKL come from the germline V gene. The CDR3 has 12 residues. V was pared by 0 bases and J by 12 bases, with 11 bases between. The CDR3 DNA is TGCGCCAGCAGCCAAGACAGGGTGGGAACTTTCTTT. As protein: CASSQDRVGTFF.

The chain uses TRBV6-6 and TRBJ2-5; D may match TRBD1 or TRBD2 (6 bases each). With 3 bases removed from V and 0 bases from J, the gap between germline ends came to 11 bases. Germline V gene lookup returns CDR1 MNHNY and CDR2 SVGAGI (reference sequence). The CDR3 has 15 amino acids. Here the CDR3 DNA reads TGTGCCAGCAGTTATAGAGGGGGGAACCAAGAGACCCAGTACTTC. Translating gives CASSYRGGNQETQYF.

V is TRBV27 and J is TRBJ1-6, with D perhaps matching TRBD1 (6 bases). CDR1 and CDR2 (germline): MNHEY, SMNVEV (reference sequence). Between the trimmed V and J ends, which lost 3 bases and 9 bases, there was a span of 18 bases. CDR3 length: 16 residues. CDR3 sequence reads: CASSFRQVGGISPLHF. The CDR3 nucleotides are TGTGCCAGCAGTTTTCGACAGGTTGGTGGGATTTCACCCCTCCACTTT.